This TCR beta chain emerged from a study of neurological immune-mediated disorders (dated by TCRdb to the late 2010s). Regarding the study in general: Among the approximately 34 multiple sclerosis patients, approximately 30 had relapsing-remitting MS and 3 had secondary progressive MS. Using UMI-based sequencing, the study compared peripheral blood TCR-beta repertoires from patients with HTLV-I-associated myelopathy (HAM/TSP), patients with multiple sclerosis, and healthy controls. Alongside PBMC samples, the set of some 100 TCR-beta libraries contained longitudinal samples, technical triplicates, and paired CD4+ and CD8+ T-cell subsets that had been sorted. The cohort included some 66 subjects: around 15 with HAM/TSP, approximately 34 with multiple sclerosis, and roughly 20 healthy controls. The full study reports these points: TCR clonal expansion was highest in HAM/TSP patients and lowest in MS patients, with MS patients falling below even healthy controls. No identical CDR3 amino acid sequences were shared among expanded clones across subjects, suggesting private TCR-beta repertoires in all groups. Repertoires from 18 of 34 MS patients were grouped by phylogenetic analysis into a cluster of related CDR3 sequences, suggesting a possible repertoire-level signature. The MS cluster was not associated with any clinical or MRI features, and the authors stated that larger cohorts are needed.

For unsorted PBMC libraries, 2 million PBMCs were used after storage in RNAlater at -80 degrees C until RNA extraction. The multiple sclerosis patients were enrolled in a US clinical protocol that evaluated disease progression with magnetic resonance imaging. Peripheral blood was subjected to Ficoll-Hypaque density gradient centrifugation to isolate PBMCs, which were then cryopreserved in liquid nitrogen. Many counts were recorded for this clonotype. Which antigen it targets is not known. One base away there is no much larger clone; base qualities are not given. The CDR1 and CDR2 encoded by the germline V gene are ENHRY and SYGVKD. The cysteine opens and the phenylalanine closes a CDR3 of 16 amino acids. This entry keeps only the CDR3 DNA: 48 bases, framed from base 1. From V the trimming removes 6 bases and from J it removes 0 bases, while the gene matches leave 4 bases of the junction unaccounted for.

cDNA synthesis used template-switch 5'RACE with a primer carrying a 10-nucleotide random unique molecular identifier tagging each TCR transcript. Every sequencing run yielded over 200 million TCR-beta sequences covering 15-18 subjects. The RNeasy kit was used to extract total RNA. TCR-beta VDJ regions were amplified with primers for the TCR constant region and the 5'RACE anchor, using the KAPA Real-time Library Amplification kit. A first PCR added sample indexes and Illumina adaptors, and a second PCR then raised library yield. The roughly 650 bp TCR product was size-selected on a 2% E-gel SizeSelection system after Ampure bead purification. Before pooling, library quality was assessed on a Bioanalyzer, concentration was determined with Qubit, and library quantification was performed with the Kapa Library Quantification kit. An Illumina HiSeq 2500 was used to sequence the libraries paired-end at 2 x 150 bp. To increase sequence diversity, roughly 24-31% phiX was spiked into each library pool. The paper's processing steps were these. Quality-filtered reads were processed with the UMI-based MiGEC pipeline, and over 85% of raw TCR sequences were removed by the MiGEC pipeline during error correction. IMGT germline references were used for aligning VDJ genes, and each clonotype was defined as a unique CDR3 amino acid sequence together with its V-J genes. Clonal expansion, Shannon diversity and CDR3 relatedness (CalcPairwiseDistances, ClusterSamples) were evaluated with VDJtools, and phylogenetic trees were built with CLCbio workbench. Clones with at least 8 unique UMIs were defined as expanded, with this threshold being based on coefficient-of-variation modelling across technical triplicates. TCRdb reran the public reads through fastp at Q25 and MiXCR, keeping productive beta chains. Each CDR3 protein gets just one entry, which takes the most common genes and DNA from the rows behind it. TCRdb's processing, not the study's, gives the V and J calls here. The sample table holds some 83,000 distinct CDR3 sequences, of which around 2.6% were seen once. The ten largest make up roughly 1.2% of the sample.

The V and J genes are TRBV10-3 and TRBJ2-6; 8 of the junction bases match TRBD1. Sequenced input: PBMCs. This receptor was identified in a woman aged 30 to 39 with multiple sclerosis. The DNA sequence reads TGTGCCATCAGGCCGGGACAGGCCTCTGGGGCCAACGTCCTGACTTTC. Translated, this is CAIRPGQASGANVLTF.